Listed here are 17 T cell receptor beta chains from one sample, sequenced in a study of T cells expressing NK-cell markers. Using the 5' RACE reads, TCRdb records one entry per CDR3 protein without DNA. The sample holds 300,000 to 450,000 distinct CDR3 sequences. The material sequenced was blood T cells: a sorted CD56 or NKG2C T cell subset, CD4+ or CD8+ T cells, or bulk PBMC T cells (not recorded which). These receptors were obtained from a man aged 18-70 years in good health.

The chain links TRBV18 to TRBJ2-1; TCRdb's assignment of TRBD2 cannot be checked, as there is no DNA. The CDR3 has 15 amino acids. Germline values: CDR1 KGHSH, CDR2 LQKENI. The CDR3 region is CASSPRLAARNEQFF. The variable domain in full, completed from reference TRBV18 and TRBJ2-1, reads NAGVMQNPRHLVRRRGQEARLRCSPMKGHSHVYWYRQLPEEGLKFMVYLQKENIIDESGMPKERFSAEFPKEGPSILRIQQVVRGDSAAYFCASSPRLAARNEQFFGPGTRLTVL.

The CDR3 spells CASSPQAGGTYNEQFF. This chain links TRBV7-2 with TRBJ2-1; TCRdb outputs TRBD2, but without DNA this stays unchecked. This CDR3 has 16 residues. Looked up from germline, CDR1 is SGHTA and CDR2 is FQGNSA.

V gene TRBV12-3 or TRBV12-4 combines with J gene TRBJ2-3; without DNA, the TCRdb call of TRBD1 cannot be checked. The CDR3 has 15 residues. The CDR3 protein is CASSMTGVTTDTQYF.

The chain carries TRBV29-1 and TRBJ2-5. This CDR3 contains 13 residues. CDR1 is SQVTM and CDR2 is ANQGSEA in the germline V gene. CDR3 amino acids: CSVESKIQETQYF.

The rearrangement links TRBV6-5 to TRBJ2-5; TCRdb's D gene call, TRBD2, goes unchecked for lack of DNA. The CDR3 is made up of 16 amino acids. Germline-derived CDR1 and CDR2 are MNHEY and SVGAGI. The CDR3 loop is CASSSTRTSGAETQYF.

This chain connects TRBV7-2 to TRBJ2-1; the TRBD2 assignment by TCRdb is unverifiable without DNA. The CDR3 has 15 residues. Looked up from germline, CDR1 is SGHTA and CDR2 is FQGNSA. The CDR3 reads CASSPYSQPVNEQFF.

The chain joins TRBV7-9 to TRBJ2-7. The germline V gene encodes CDR1 SEHNR and CDR2 FQNEAQ (reference sequence). The CDR3 is 15 amino acids. This chain's CDR3 is CASSLVGSVRDEQYF.

The chain employs TRBV12-5 and TRBJ2-4; without DNA, the TCRdb call of TRBD1 cannot be checked. CDR1 and CDR2 (germline): LGHNT, FRNRAP. This CDR3 is 18 amino acids long. Here the CDR3 reads CASGLVYRDRLAKNIQYF.

The V call is TRBV13, the J call TRBJ1-1. The CDR3 spans 14 residues. CDR1 and CDR2 (germline): PRHDT, FYEKMQ (reference sequence). CDR3 protein: CASSLGGGRAEAFF.

The CDR3 sequence: CSAGDDRVRNEQYF. V and J are TRBV20-1 and TRBJ2-7; TCRdb picks TRBD1, but there is no DNA to check that call. The CDR3 totals 14 residues. CDR1 DFQATT and CDR2 SNEGSKA come from the germline V gene (reference sequence).

The chain links TRBV20-1 to TRBJ2-1; TCRdb's D gene call, TRBD1, goes unchecked for lack of DNA. The germline CDR1 and CDR2 sequences are DFQATT and SNEGSKA (reference sequence). CDR3 length equals 17 residues. CDR3 loop: CSASPYPAGGQRNEQFF.

This chain uses TRBV2 with TRBJ2-1; the D call from TCRdb, TRBD1, cannot be confirmed without DNA. The CDR3 runs 14 residues. Germline V CDR1 and CDR2: SNHLY, FYNNEI. The CDR3 reads CASSIQGGVNEQFF.

V and J are TRBV3-1 and TRBJ1-6; the D call of TRBD1 rests on TCRdb alone, since no DNA is present to check it. CDR3 length: 15 amino acids. The germline gives CDR1 LGHDT, CDR2 YNNKEL (reference sequence). CDR3: CASSQGTVLGSPLHF.

The gene calls are TRBV20-1 and TRBJ2-7; the D call of TRBD1 rests on TCRdb alone, since no DNA is present to check it. CDR1 is DFQATT, CDR2 SNEGSKA, per germline (reference sequence). The CDR3 extends over 15 amino acids. CDR3 region: CSARDLSRSRVGQYF.

The J gene is TRBJ1-3, the V gene TRBV12-3 or TRBV12-4. This CDR3 has 15 residues. Here the CDR3 reads CASSPNGWERNTIYF.

This chain links TRBV12-3 or TRBV12-4 with TRBJ2-4. The CDR3 runs to 15 residues. CDR3 sequence reads: CASSNRVLAKNIQYF.

The genes are TRBV20-1 and TRBJ1-4; TCRdb names TRBD1, which stays unverified in the absence of DNA. Germline CDR1 and CDR2: DFQATT and SNEGSKA (reference sequence). The CDR3 is made up of 13 amino acids. The CDR3 is CSATQGAGEKLFF.